This T cell receptor (beta chain) comes out of a study of T cells in Graves' hyperthyroidism and ophthalmopathy. The diagnoses drew upon clinical symptoms, serum thyroxine and TRAb, thyroid ultrasound and orbital computed tomography. Looked up from germline, CDR1 is PRHDT and CDR2 is FYEKMQ (reference sequence). This CDR3 is built from 15 residues. V lost 5 bases and J 0 bases, leaving 11 bases between the germline ends. Authors of the study amplified TCR beta CDR3 regions from RNA transcripts. With the HTBI primer set, the TCR CDR3 went through a first round of RT-PCR. From the multiplex PCR reads, TCRdb called clonotypes with MiXCR, one entry per CDR3 protein. The data contain 550,000 to 600,000 distinct CDR3 sequences, 15% to 20% of them seen just once; the ten biggest clones take up around 18%. This clonotype was seen a handful of times. What it binds is not known. Study-wide points: Ophthalmopathy got predicted by the model a median 6.5 months before its onset.

V is TRBV13 and J is TRBJ2-4, with D possibly matching TRBD1 (5 bases). The source of this sequence is a woman in her late teens or twenties with Graves' hyperthyroidism. The source material was blood. CDR3 coding DNA: TGTGCCAGCAGCGCCCGACAGTTAGCCAAAAACATTCAGTACTTC. Amino acid sequence: CASSARQLAKNIQYF.